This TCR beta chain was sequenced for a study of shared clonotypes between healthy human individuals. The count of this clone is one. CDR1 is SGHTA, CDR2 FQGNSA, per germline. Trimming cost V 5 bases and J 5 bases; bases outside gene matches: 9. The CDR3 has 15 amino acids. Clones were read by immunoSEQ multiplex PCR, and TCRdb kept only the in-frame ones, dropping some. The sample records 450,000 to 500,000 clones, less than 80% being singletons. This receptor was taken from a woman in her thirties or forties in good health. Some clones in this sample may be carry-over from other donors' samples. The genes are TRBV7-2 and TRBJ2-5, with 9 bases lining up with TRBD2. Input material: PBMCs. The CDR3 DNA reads TGTGCCAGCAGCCCAGTAGCGGGAGTGGAGGAGACCCAGTACTTC. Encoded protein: CASSPVAGVEETQYF.